This T cell receptor beta chain emerged from a study of CD8 T cells in ankylosing spondylitis. Study-wide results and limits: What appeared characteristic of ankylosing spondylitis blood was a TCR beta motif of several highly homologous variants. A number of the motif variants had already been described in reactive arthritis synovial fluid and blood. Disease-linked clones had a CD8+ phenotype and relatively low frequency in peripheral blood. It was reported that disease-linked clones were significantly enriched in matched ankylosing spondylitis synovial fluid.

J gave up 5 bases and V 5 bases, and 11 bases lay outside the gene matches. Germline lookup yields CDR1 MNHEY and CDR2 SVGEGT. CDR3 length: 16 amino acids. As concerns this clonotype: Antigen specificity is unknown.

Library preparation for TCR beta used quantitative 5'-RACE with molecular barcodes. From the 5' RACE reads, TCRdb called clonotypes with MiXCR, one entry per CDR3 protein. The sample comprises under 950,000 distinct CDR3 sequences, about 20% of which are singletons, and around 19% rests with the top ten. The TCR originated in a male donor with ankylosing spondylitis. V and J are TRBV6-2 or TRBV6-3 and TRBJ1-5; 8 nucleotides line up with TRBD1. Sequencing was carried out using blood, either unsorted or a sorted T cell fraction (not recorded which). Here the CDR3 reads CASSRFGQGGDQPQHF. CDR3 in DNA: TGTGCCAGCAGTCGCTTCGGACAGGGAGGAGATCAGCCCCAGCATTTT.